These T cell receptor beta chains were read from a single sample in a study of preoperative IRX-2 immunotherapy in early breast cancer. TCRdb keeps only in-frame clones here, not all; method: immunoSEQ multiplex PCR. The data show tens of thousands of clones, about three quarters seen once. The sequenced sample was lymph node tissue, obtained after IRX-2 immunotherapy. The source is a human donor with breast cancer. Each CDR3 is given with its conserved first and last residue. The listing skips clone size in some rows; elsewhere it reads once, few, many or a size class.

TRBJ2-7,few,TRBV19,CASSRGQIYEQYF
TRBJ2-7,.,TRBV19,CASSIGTGGSYEQYF
TRBJ2-1,.,TRBV7-4,CASSLASGSRYEQFF
TRBJ2-7,once,TRBV11-3,CASSFGGPKTYEQYF
TRBJ2-1,once,TRBV7-1,CASSFFSEDEQFF
TRBJ2-7,few,TRBV30,CAWSATGAVSYEQYF
TRBJ2-6,once,TRBV7-1,CASSLLNSGANVLTF
TRBJ1-1,.,TRBV7-6,CASSVGQKNTEAFF
TRBJ2-7,.,TRBV6-8,CASSLVGLISEQYF
TRBJ1-2,.,TRBV6-8,CASGLQSGGYTF
TRBJ2-1,.,TRBV18,CASSPRTGELFNEQFF
TRBJ2-7,.,TRBV5-1,CASSWDSGKLTYEQYF
TRBJ1-5,once,TRBV28,CASGTGTGKIMQPQHF
TRBJ1-1,.,TRBV7-2,CASTGQGVTVNTEAFF
TRBJ2-3,.,TRBV7-5,CASSLGAVTSTDTQYF
TRBJ2-3,.,TRBV1,CASSQNPSGRADTQYF
TRBJ1-1,.,TRBV10-1,CASRDSMNTEAFF
TRBJ2-7,.,TRBV11-3,CASSLGQGTGRNEQYF
TRBJ2-2,.,TRBV6-8,CASSDYWNNTGELFF